These 28 T cell receptor beta chains originate from one sample sequenced in a study of cytomegalovirus exposure and HLA in healthy donors. The primer mix had 60 Vbeta and 13 Jbeta primers. Using immunoSEQ multiplex PCR, the repertoire was profiled, and TCRdb retains in-frame clones only, with some absent. The table has about 140,000 clones, around three quarters seen once. Specimen: PBMCs. These receptors were taken from a woman aged 40 to 50 in good health and CMV-seropositive.

This chain connects TRBV5-4 to TRBJ1-4, with D unresolved. Per germline, CDR1 SGHNT and CDR2 YYREEE (reference sequence). This CDR3 contains 15 residues. V was clipped by 0 bases and J by 0 bases, with 6 bases between them. In DNA, the CDR3 is TGTGCCAGCAGCTTGGGTGCAGCAACTAATGAAAAACTGTTTTTT. It codes for CASSLGAATNEKLFF. The full variable domain, in which reference TRBV5-4 and TRBJ1-4 provide the parts outside the CDR3, is ETGVTQSPTHLIKTRGQQVTLRCSSQSGHNTVSWYQQALGQGPQFIFQYYREEENGRGNFPPRFSGLQFPNYSSELNVNALELDDSALYLCASSLGAATNEKLFFGSGTQLSVL.

Remarks on this clone: One end of the junction varies from germline; a read error may be responsible. The chain links TRBV7-9 to TRBJ2-7; TRBD2 matches 13 bases. The CDR3 spans 15 residues. Germline V CDR1 and CDR2: SEHNR, FQNEAQ (reference sequence). The CDR3 loop reads CSSSRTSGRGSEQYF. CDR3 DNA: TGTTCCAGCAGCCGGACTAGCGGGAGAGGGTCCGAGCAGTACTTC.

The rearrangement uses TRBV27 and TRBJ2-1; 7 bases agree with TRBD2. The CDR3 has 17 amino acids. Germline V lookup: CDR1 MNHEY, CDR2 SMNVEV (reference sequence). V lost 5 bases and J lost 4; bases outside the gene matches: 14. CDR3 nucleotide sequence: TGTGCCAGCAGTCTCGTCCCCCGGGGGGATATTTACAATGAGCAGTTCTTC. Translation gives CASSLVPRGDIYNEQFF.

A note on this clone: The junction departs from the called germline gene at one end, perhaps through a read error. The chain uses TRBV29-1 and TRBJ2-3; the match to TRBD2 covers 7 bases. CDR1 is SQVTM, CDR2 ANQGSEA, per germline. This CDR3 region has 12 residues. In nucleotides, the CDR3 is TGCAGCATTGAGGGAGGGGCAGATACGCAGTATTTT. Its protein product is CSIEGGADTQYF.

The CDR3 region is CASSAPGSSGNTIYF. The CDR3 nucleotides read TGTGCCAGCAGTGCCCCTGGCAGCTCTGGAAACACCATATATTTT. V is TRBV6-1 and J is TRBJ1-3; D is undetermined. V was shortened by 4 bases and J by 0 bases, with 10 bases between the two germline ends. The germline V gene has CDR1 MNHNS and CDR2 SASEGT. The CDR3 has 15 amino acids.

V is TRBV19 and J is TRBJ1-2; D is possibly TRBD1 (6 bases). Looked up from germline, CDR1 is LNHDA and CDR2 is SQIVND (reference sequence). The V gene lost 0 bases and the J gene lost 2 bases, with 10 bases spanning the gap. The CDR3 has 15 residues. CDR3 bases: TGTGCCAGTAGTATAGATCACCAGGGGAACTATGGCTACACCTTC. This encodes CASSIDHQGNYGYTF.

The chain employs TRBV20-1 and TRBJ1-2; 7 nucleotides agree with TRBD1. The V gene's germline CDR1 is DFQATT and CDR2 SNEGSKA (reference sequence). The trim removed 5 bases at V and 5 bases at J, leaving 2 bases unmatched. This CDR3 region has 11 residues. CDR3 protein: CSAYRGYGYTF. In DNA, the CDR3 is TGCAGTGCTTACAGGGGATATGGCTACACCTTC.

A single count supports this clone. This chain joins TRBV15 and TRBJ2-1, with 7 positions matching TRBD2. The CDR3 is made up of 17 amino acids. After removal of 1 base from V and 1 base from J, the junction contained 7 bases not matched to a gene. Germline lookup yields CDR1 LNHNV and CDR2 YYDKDF (reference sequence). The CDR3 nucleotides read TGTGCCACCAGCAGAGGCCGCGGGGGACCGTCCTACAATGAGCAGTTCTTC. Protein sequence: CATSRGRGGPSYNEQFF.

The chain recombines TRBV6-4 with TRBJ2-3; tentatively, D is TRBD1 (5 bases). This CDR3 spans 13 amino acids. Germline CDR1 MRHNA, CDR2 SNTAGT. V was cut by 6 bases and J by 2 bases, with 9 bases left in between. CDR3 sequence reads: CASRGHSTDTQYF. The CDR3 DNA follows: TGTGCCAGCAGAGGACACTCCACAGATACGCAGTATTTT.

The chain couples TRBV20-1 to TRBJ2-5; D possibly corresponds to TRBD1 (6 bases). The end of the DNA aligns better with TRBJ2-7, so the J call may be wrong. Germline assignment: CDR1 DFQATT and CDR2 SNEGSKA (reference sequence). The length of the CDR3 is 11 residues. The CDR3 nucleotides are TGCAGTGCTTCTAGGGGGAACGAGCAGTACTTC. Protein product: CSASRGNEQYF.

The rearrangement uses TRBV27 and TRBJ1-2; TRBD1 is a possible D gene (5 bases). Trimming stripped 1 base from V and 8 bases from J, with 11 bases between. The germline CDR1 and CDR2 sequences are MNHEY and SMNVEV (reference sequence). The CDR3 runs 13 residues. CDR3 sequence reads: CASSLYAGQGYTF. The CDR3 nucleotides read TGTGCCAGCAGTTTATACGCGGGGCAGGGCTACACCTTC.

This clone appeared a single time. This chain joins TRBV9 and TRBJ2-7; 7 nucleotides match TRBD1. V dropped 0 bases and J dropped 3; count of bases not matched to a gene: 3. Germline CDR1 SGDLS, CDR2 YYNGEE. The CDR3 consists of 14 residues. The CDR3: CASSVGDRNYEQYF. As DNA, the CDR3 is TGTGCCAGCAGCGTAGGGGACAGAAACTACGAGCAGTACTTC.

This clone showed up just once. This sequence joins TRBV4-1 and TRBJ1-5; possibly TRBD1 for D (6 bases). The length of the CDR3 is 14 residues. The germline CDR1 and CDR2 sequences are MGHRA and YSYEKL. V was trimmed by 2 bases and J by 2 bases, leaving 7 bases between them. CDR3 region: CASSQRQGNQPQHF. CDR3 nucleotide sequence: TGCGCCAGCAGCCAAAGACAGGGCAATCAGCCCCAGCATTTT.

This chain connects TRBV15 to TRBJ2-5; no clear D. Germline V gene data show CDR1 as LNHNV and CDR2 as YYDKDF (reference sequence). The length of the CDR3 is 15 residues. With 1 base removed from V and 2 bases from J, the gap between germline ends came to 11 bases. The CDR3 nucleotides are TGTGCCACCAGCAGAGCACTGGGCACTCAAGAGACCCAGTACTTC. Its translation: CATSRALGTQETQYF.

The chain carries TRBV7-9 and TRBJ2-1; 7 bases match TRBD2. Germline lookup yields CDR1 SEHNR and CDR2 FQNEAQ (reference sequence). The CDR3 loop spans 16 amino acids. Trimming cost V 5 bases and J 7 bases; bases outside gene matches: 14. DNA for the CDR3: TGTGCCAGCAGCCGGGTCGTTATTAGCGGGTGGAATGAGCAGTTCTTC. Translation: CASSRVVISGWNEQFF.

This chain joins TRBV11-3 and TRBJ2-7, with 10 bases matching TRBD2. The CDR3 has 16 amino acids. Unmatched junction bases numbered 8, after V lost 4 bases and J lost 2 bases. Germline CDR1 SGHNT, CDR2 YENEEA. CDR3 loop: CASSSRSSGRPYEQYF. In nucleotides, the CDR3 is TGTGCCAGCAGCTCACGGTCTAGCGGGAGACCCTACGAGCAGTACTTC.

The gene calls are TRBV6-5 and TRBJ1-5, with TRBD1 identical over 9 bases. The V and J ends lost 4 bases and 11 bases, in that order; junction bases with no gene match: 9. Germline CDR1 reads MNHEY; CDR2 reads SVGAGI. The CDR3 covers 14 residues. The CDR3 DNA reads TGTGCCAGCAGTTCCGGGACAGGGACCTCCACCCAGCATTTT. Its translation is CASSSGTGTSTQHF.

The CDR3 coding sequence is TGTGCCAGCAGCCAAGGGGGGGAGAGTCAGCCCCAGCATTTT. This sequence encodes CASSQGGESQPQHF. The genes are TRBV4-2 and TRBJ1-5, with a weak D call TRBD1 (5 bases). V was pared by 1 base and J by 6 bases, with 10 bases between. Germline loops: CDR1 LGHNA, CDR2 YNFKEQ. The CDR3 consists of 14 residues.

This chain joins TRBV29-1 and TRBJ2-2; maybe TRBD2 (6 bases). The germline V gene has CDR1 SQVTM and CDR2 ANQGSEA. The CDR3 spans 15 residues. V gave up 4 bases and J gave up 1 base, with 13 bases separating them. CDR3 DNA: TGCAGCGTTGTGCTGGGAGGTGGGAACACCGGGGAGCTGTTTTTT. Protein: CSVVLGGGNTGELFF.

The V call is TRBV5-1, the J call TRBJ2-7, with 7 positions matching TRBD1. The CDR3 sequence is 13 residues long. J gave up 6 bases and V 4 bases, and 7 bases lay outside the gene matches. CDR1 and CDR2 from the germline V gene are SGHRS and YFSETQ. CDR3 DNA: TGCGCCAGCAGCACGACAGGGATCCGCGAGCAGTACTTC. This sequence encodes CASSTTGIREQYF.

The rearrangement links TRBV10-3 to TRBJ2-1; 9 positions match TRBD1. Germline CDR1 ENHRY, CDR2 SYGVKD. V lost 7 bases, J lost 8 bases, and 9 bases stayed unmatched. This CDR3 spans 14 amino acids. The CDR3 DNA follows: TGTGCCATCACCTCAGGACAGGGGCAGGATGAGCAGTTCTTC. Amino acid sequence: CAITSGQGQDEQFF.

The chain couples TRBV5-8 to TRBJ1-1, with D unresolved. CDR1 is SGHTS, CDR2 YDEGEE, per germline. The CDR3 sequence is 13 residues long. Trimming took 3 bases from V and 1 from J, leaving 7 bases between them. The CDR3 reads CASSSYRNTEAFF. The DNA for the CDR3 is TGTGCCAGCAGCTCATACAGGAACACTGAAGCTTTCTTT.

V and J are TRBV7-2 and TRBJ1-3; 7 positions agree with TRBD1. The CDR3 contains 16 residues. V was clipped by 6 bases and J by 0 bases; unmatched bases: 8. Germline lookup yields CDR1 SGHTA and CDR2 FQGNSA. CDR3 sequence reads: CASSFTGTVSGNTIYF. CDR3 DNA sequence: TGTGCCAGCAGTTTCACCGGGACAGTCTCTGGAAACACCATATATTTT.

This chain joins TRBV19 and TRBJ2-1; 7 bases are shared with TRBD2. Trimming took 5 bases from V and 6 from J; bases not matched to a gene: 4. From germline, CDR1 is LNHDA and CDR2 SQIVND (reference sequence). The CDR3 spans 13 residues. This CDR3 reads CASSPSGGNEQFF. CDR3 nucleotide sequence: TGTGCCAGTAGTCCTAGCGGAGGCAATGAGCAGTTCTTC.

CDR3 loop: CSAPQVGTQYF. CDR3 bases: TGCAGTGCGCCTCAGGTCGGTACGCAGTATTTT. The J gene is TRBJ2-3, the V gene TRBV20-1, with D hard to call. There are 11 residues in the CDR3. Trimming cost V 6 bases and J 8 bases, with 12 bases left between them. The germline CDR1 and CDR2 sequences are DFQATT and SNEGSKA (reference sequence).

The rearrangement uses TRBV21-1 and TRBJ2-1; TRBD2 is taken as the D call from the table, unchecked against the DNA. TRBV21-1 is a listed pseudogene. The CDR3 contains 16 residues. The CDR3 region is CASTPTGTSGYNEQFF. CDR3 nucleotide sequence: TGTGCCAGCACCCCTACCGGGACTAGCGGATACAATGAGCAGTTCTTC.

This rearrangement joins TRBV6-1 to TRBJ1-5, with D tentatively TRBD1 (5 bases). The CDR3 contains 12 residues. V was cut by 6 bases and J by 4 bases, with 7 bases left in between. The V gene's germline CDR1 is MNHNS and CDR2 SASEGT. DNA of the CDR3: TGTGCCAGCAGAACAGGTAATCAGCCCCAGCATTTT. It codes for CASRTGNQPQHF.

The V and J genes are TRBV5-1 and TRBJ1-1, with TRBD1 identical over 8 bases. J was trimmed by 7 bases and V by 6 bases; bases with no gene match: 20. The CDR3 covers 17 residues. Germline V gives CDR1 SGHRS, CDR2 YFSETQ. The CDR3, as DNA: TGCGCCAGCATTGGGAGGACTGAGGACAGGGCGAAAATTGAAGCTTTCTTT. Its protein is CASIGRTEDRAKIEAFF.